The source of this T cell receptor beta chain is a study of blood T cell repertoires in COVID-19. Study details: The cDNA or gDNA used as material had been derived from T cells, B-cell-depleted T cells, or PBMCs.

Per the original methods: The authors estimated nucleated cell counts from reference gene primer amplification. Libraries were prepared by immunoSEQ multiplex PCR; TCRdb keeps only in-frame clonotypes and omits some of them. V and J calls and clone size come straight from that table; D and trimming were deduced from the DNA. The data contain approximately 270,000 clones, roughly 89% of them seen just once; the ten biggest clones take up roughly 1.8%. The CDR3 is 15 amino acids. V was trimmed by 8 bases and J by 2 bases, leaving 18 bases between them. The V gene's germline CDR1 is MNHEY and CDR2 SMNVEV (reference sequence). Individuals drawn from under 30 US areas were roughly 18 to 89 years old. Before being deemed recovered, Cohort 3 donors had two negative PCRs, clearance, or symptom resolution.

Input material: PBMCs or T cells enriched from blood (not recorded which). This TCR was sampled from a woman in her sixties or seventies who had recovered from COVID-19. J is TRBJ1-1 and V is TRBV27, with TRBD1 as a possible D gene (5 bases). The CDR3 loop reads CASSPVMGLNTEAFF. In nucleotides, the CDR3 is TGTGCCAGCTCTCCCGTCATGGGACTTAACACTGAAGCTTTCTTT.